This T cell receptor (beta chain) was observed in a study of tumor-infiltrating lymphocytes in primary liver carcinoma. Unsorted bulk tissue (roughly 19-31 mg) underwent RNA and DNA co-extraction. The proportion of viable tumor cells exceeded 80% in every tumor sample. TCR beta cDNA was made from 450 to 550 ng total RNA with a constant-region primer. Three nested multiplex PCR rounds, a slightly modified ARM-PCR, produced the libraries for TCR beta. Investigators reported that the first two PCR rounds, at around 9 cycles each, used TRBV1-TRBV30 forward primers with a C-beta reverse primer. Via MiXCR, TCRdb re-called the multiplex PCR reads, giving one row per CDR3 protein. The table includes more than 85,000 distinct CDR3 sequences, about four fifths detected once. With respect to this clonotype: One junction end disagrees with the germline gene, perhaps due to a read error.

The length of the CDR3 is 13 residues. Germline assignment: CDR1 SGHTA and CDR2 FQGNSA. The chain uses TRBV7-2 and TRBJ2-2; 9 nucleotides match TRBD2. The source of this sequence is a man between 35 and 55 years old with primary liver carcinoma and hepatitis B virus infection. The material sequenced was liver tumor tissue from sampling region 3. Documented subset: tumor region T3, left-lateral pole. CDR3 sequence (DNA): TGTGTCAGCGGGAGGTTTAACACCGGGGAGCTGTTTTTT. This sequence encodes CVSGRFNTGELFF.